A selection of T cell receptor beta chains follows, all from one sample in a study of blood T cell repertoires in COVID-19. Here immunoSEQ multiplex PCR was the method, and the copy in TCRdb shows in-frame clones only, minus some. The sample has 250,000 to 300,000 clones; about 89% are singletons. The sample comprised peripheral blood. These receptors were taken from a woman aged 60-75 years with acute or convalescent COVID-19. The CDR3 runs from the conserved cysteine through the conserved F or W. The order of the fields is clone size, V gene, D gene, J gene, CDR3 protein, CDR3 DNA. D genes are given only for firm matches. Size is stated for part of the rows, as once, few or many counts, or as a class when the clone is expanded.

abundance: -; v_gene: TRBV19; d_gene: -; j_gene: TRBJ2-1; CDR3aa: CASSITVSYNEQFF; CDR3nt: TGTGCCAGTAGTATAACAGTCTCCTACAATGAGCAGTTCTTC
abundance: -; v_gene: TRBV9; d_gene: TRBD1; j_gene: TRBJ2-7; CDR3aa: CASSVTGGDHEQYF; CDR3nt: TGTGCCAGCAGCGTAACAGGGGGCGACCACGAGCAGTACTTC
abundance: -; v_gene: TRBV28; d_gene: TRBD2; j_gene: TRBJ2-3; CDR3aa: CASSLRGLAGSDTQYF; CDR3nt: TGTGCCAGCAGTCTACGGGGACTAGCCGGGTCGGATACGCAGTATTTT
abundance: -; v_gene: TRBV7-2; d_gene: -; j_gene: TRBJ2-1; CDR3aa: CASVDRRGTNEQFF; CDR3nt: TGTGCCAGCGTCGACCGGCGAGGAACCAATGAGCAGTTCTTC
abundance: -; v_gene: TRBV19; d_gene: -; j_gene: TRBJ2-3; CDR3aa: CASQIGGGAYTDTQYF; CDR3nt: TGTGCCAGCCAGATCGGAGGGGGGGCCTACACAGATACGCAGTATTTT
abundance: -; v_gene: TRBV5-1; d_gene: -; j_gene: TRBJ2-5; CDR3aa: CASSLGWAPQETQYF; CDR3nt: TGCGCCAGCAGCTTAGGTTGGGCCCCACAAGAGACCCAGTACTTC
abundance: -; v_gene: TRBV27; d_gene: TRBD2; j_gene: TRBJ2-1; CDR3aa: CASSSWTSGGSYNEQFF; CDR3nt: TGTGCCAGCAGTTCTTGGACTAGCGGGGGTTCCTACAATGAGCAGTTCTTC
abundance: -; v_gene: TRBV5-6; d_gene: TRBD2; j_gene: TRBJ2-5; CDR3aa: CASSQTSGGQETQYF; CDR3nt: TGTGCCAGCAGCCAGACTAGCGGGGGTCAAGAGACCCAGTACTTC
abundance: once; v_gene: TRBV4-3; d_gene: -; j_gene: TRBJ1-2; CDR3aa: CASSPGVETLGGYTF; CDR3nt: TGCGCCAGCAGTCCGGGGGTGGAGACCTTGGGAGGCTACACCTTC
abundance: -; v_gene: TRBV19; d_gene: TRBD2; j_gene: TRBJ2-3; CDR3aa: CASSASGDAYTQYF; CDR3nt: TGTGCCAGTAGTGCTAGCGGGGACGCATATACGCAGTATTTT
abundance: -; v_gene: TRBV13; d_gene: TRBD1; j_gene: TRBJ1-2; CDR3aa: CASRRTGYGYTF; CDR3nt: TGTGCCAGCAGGAGGACAGGCTATGGCTACACCTTC
abundance: -; v_gene: TRBV6-2/TRBV6-3; d_gene: TRBD1; j_gene: TRBJ1-2; CDR3aa: CASSYTLTGGDQRSGYTF; CDR3nt: TGTGCCAGCAGTTACACTTTGACAGGGGGTGATCAGAGAAGTGGCTACACCTTC
abundance: -; v_gene: TRBV6-2/TRBV6-3; d_gene: -; j_gene: TRBJ1-2; CDR3aa: CASSYSTMGGYTF; CDR3nt: TGTGCCAGCAGTTACTCGACAATGGGCGGCTACACCTTC
abundance: -; v_gene: TRBV9; d_gene: -; j_gene: TRBJ1-1; CDR3aa: CASSEEVSGNTEAFF; CDR3nt: TGTGCCAGCAGCGAGGAGGTTAGCGGGAACACTGAAGCTTTCTTT
abundance: -; v_gene: TRBV2; d_gene: TRBD1; j_gene: TRBJ2-5; CDR3aa: CASTKGGTGSETQYF; CDR3nt: TGTGCCAGCACCAAAGGGGGGACAGGGAGTGAGACCCAGTACTTC
abundance: -; v_gene: TRBV5-5; d_gene: -; j_gene: TRBJ1-5; CDR3aa: CASSLGGEQPQHF; CDR3nt: TGTGCCAGCAGCTTGGGGGGAGAGCAGCCCCAGCATTTT
abundance: -; v_gene: TRBV30; d_gene: -; j_gene: TRBJ1-5; CDR3aa: CAWSQDFNQPQHF; CDR3nt: TGTGCCTGGAGTCAGGACTTCAATCAGCCCCAGCATTTT
abundance: -; v_gene: TRBV2; d_gene: TRBD2; j_gene: TRBJ2-1; CDR3aa: CASRGTSGYNEQFF; CDR3nt: TGTGCCAGCAGAGGGACTAGCGGGTACAATGAGCAGTTCTTC
abundance: -; v_gene: TRBV6-5; d_gene: TRBD1; j_gene: TRBJ2-6; CDR3aa: CASSQGAQGANVLTF; CDR3nt: TGTGCCAGCAGTCAGGGGGCCCAGGGGGCCAACGTCCTGACTTTC
abundance: -; v_gene: TRBV2; d_gene: -; j_gene: TRBJ2-1; CDR3aa: CATTDSREQFF; CDR3nt: TGTGCCACCACCGACAGCCGCGAACAGTTCTTC
abundance: -; v_gene: TRBV5-1; d_gene: TRBD2; j_gene: TRBJ2-1; CDR3aa: CASSLPRPLLAGAYNEQFF; CDR3nt: TGCGCCAGCAGCTTGCCGCGCCCCCTACTAGCGGGAGCCTACAATGAGCAGTTCTTC
abundance: -; v_gene: TRBV5-3; d_gene: -; j_gene: TRBJ1-4; CDR3aa: CARSFSRTDEKLFF; CDR3nt: TGTGCCAGAAGCTTCTCCCGGACAGATGAAAAACTGTTTTTT
abundance: -; v_gene: TRBV2; d_gene: TRBD1; j_gene: TRBJ2-7; CDR3aa: CASSATGDYEQYF; CDR3nt: TGTGCCAGCAGTGCGACAGGGGACTACGAGCAGTACTTC
abundance: -; v_gene: TRBV25-1; d_gene: -; j_gene: TRBJ1-5; CDR3aa: CASSESINQPQHF; CDR3nt: TGTGCCAGCAGTGAATCCATTAATCAGCCCCAGCATTTT
abundance: -; v_gene: TRBV7-7; d_gene: -; j_gene: TRBJ2-6; CDR3aa: CASSLAQVAGANVLTF; CDR3nt: TGTGCTAGCAGCTTAGCACAGGTCGCTGGGGCCAACGTCCTGACTTTC